The 6 T cell receptor beta chains in this list originate from one sample, sequenced in a study of identical twins. MiXCR was run by TCRdb on the 5' RACE reads, yielding one entry per CDR3 protein. The table includes roughly 200,000 distinct CDR3 sequences, 15% detected once. In addition, the sample was reused for a study of T cells expressing NK-cell markers.

The material sequenced was CD8+ T cells sorted from blood. The receptors derive from a woman under 30 in good health.

This clonotype has only a few counts. This chain links TRBV2 with TRBJ2-1, with TRBD2 matching 8 bases. The germline V gene encodes CDR1 SNHLY and CDR2 FYNNEI. V lost 4 bases and J lost 3; bases outside the gene matches: 8. CDR3 size: 16 residues. In DNA, the CDR3 is TGTGCCAGCAGTGGGAGTAATAGCGGGAACTACAATGAGCAGTTCTTC. Translated: CASSGSNSGNYNEQFF.

In this sample, this clonotype turned up a few times. This chain uses TRBV29-1 with TRBJ2-2; 9 nucleotides match TRBD2. CDR1 SQVTM and CDR2 ANQGSEA come from the germline V gene. Trimming cost V 6 bases and J 5 bases; bases outside gene matches: 4. The CDR3 covers 13 residues. The CDR3, as DNA: TGCAGCGTGACTAGCGGTAAAACCGGGGAGCTGTTTTTT. This translates into CSVTSGKTGELFF.

In its sample, this clonotype was seen a few times. This chain joins TRBV11-2 and TRBJ2-3; possibly TRBD2 for D (5 bases). Germline V CDR1 and CDR2: SGHAT, FQNNGV. V lost 1 base, J lost 0 bases, and 14 bases lay in between. The CDR3 extends over 17 amino acids. In nucleotides, the CDR3 is TGTGCCAGCAGCTTAGTTTCGAGCGGACTTAGCACAGATACGCAGTATTTT. Its translation: CASSLVSSGLSTDTQYF.

Only a few counts were recorded for this clonotype. This rearrangement joins TRBV29-1 to TRBJ2-1; 13 bases are a match to TRBD2. Germline V gives CDR1 SQVTM, CDR2 ANQGSEA. The V gene end was trimmed by 3 bases and the J gene end by 4 bases; junction bases not matched to a gene: 3. The CDR3 is 15 amino acids. CDR3 residues: CSVDGLAGEYNEQFF. CDR3 bases: TGCAGCGTTGATGGACTAGCGGGGGAATACAATGAGCAGTTCTTC.

This clonotype was detected a few times. The chain has TRBV12-3 or TRBV12-4 and TRBJ2-3, with unresolved D. V was clipped by 4 bases and J by 2 bases, with 10 bases between them. The CDR3 loop spans 14 amino acids. The CDR3 DNA sequence: TGTGCCAGCAGTTGGGGTCGCCCCACAGATACGCAGTATTTT. As protein: CASSWGRPTDTQYF.

This clonotype was observed a few times. The chain joins TRBV20-1 to TRBJ2-5; D unresolved. Germline assignment: CDR1 DFQATT and CDR2 SNEGSKA (reference sequence). This CDR3 spans 12 amino acids. With 0 bases removed from V and 3 bases from J, the gap between germline ends came to 5 bases. The CDR3 sequence is CSARDGEETQYF. The CDR3 DNA is TGCAGTGCTAGAGATGGAGAAGAGACCCAGTACTTC.